Following are 27 T cell receptor beta chains from one sample sequenced in a study of a mutant IDH1 vaccine in newly diagnosed glioma. No antigen has been assigned to these receptors. Profiled with immunoSEQ multiplex PCR; TCRdb holds only in-frame clones, not every one. Of roughly 61,000 clones in the sample, around 80% were seen once. Time point in this sample: week 11, during vaccination. Topical imiquimod was applied with each vaccine dose, which held 300 ug of mutant IDH1 20-mer peptide. Sequenced here: PBMCs, sampled from a glioma patient whose treatment included an IDH1 peptide vaccine. Receptor source: a middle-aged man with glioma.

The chain couples TRBV7-9 to TRBJ2-3, with 10 bases aligning to TRBD2. CDR1 and CDR2 (germline): SEHNR, FQNEAQ (reference sequence). The V gene end was trimmed by 5 bases and the J gene end by 8 bases; junction bases not matched to a gene: 10. The CDR3 length is 15 residues. The DNA for the CDR3 is TGTGCCAGCAGCCGGACTAGCGGTCCTATAGGTACGCAGTATTTT. Its protein product is CASSRTSGPIGTQYF.

As DNA, the CDR3 is TGTGCCAGCAGCCGGGCGGGGAACACTGAAGCTTTCTTT. Its translation is CASSRAGNTEAFF. The rearrangement uses TRBV7-6 and TRBJ1-1; D call uncertain. Germline CDR1 SGHVS, CDR2 FNYEAQ. This CDR3 comprises 13 residues. V was clipped by 5 bases and J by 1 base, with 8 bases between them.

This chain connects TRBV4-3 to TRBJ2-7; D remains ambiguous. V was shortened by 3 bases and J by 4 bases, with 22 bases between the two germline ends. Per the germline V gene, CDR1 is LGHNA and CDR2 is YSLEER. CDR3 size: 17 residues. The CDR3 nucleotides are TGCGCCAGCAGCCATAGTATAGGGTCCGGTATTCGGTACGAGCAGTACTTC. Its protein product is CASSHSIGSGIRYEQYF.

The chain employs TRBV5-1 and TRBJ1-5; 7 bases agree with TRBD1. Germline lookup yields CDR1 SGHRS and CDR2 YFSETQ. J was trimmed by 3 bases and V by 2 bases; bases with no gene match: 2. The CDR3 covers 14 residues. The chain's CDR3 is CASSFTGDNQPQHF. For the CDR3, the DNA is TGCGCCAGCAGCTTTACAGGGGACAATCAGCCCCAGCATTTT.

This rearrangement joins TRBV11-3 to TRBJ2-7; D tentatively reads TRBD1 or TRBD2 (5 bases each). Germline V gene data show CDR1 as SGHNT and CDR2 as YENEEA. V was pared by 2 bases and J by 2 bases, with 13 bases between. This CDR3 comprises 15 residues. CDR3 amino acids: CASSLNPGPAYEQYF. CDR3 DNA: TGTGCCAGCAGCTTAAACCCGGGACCTGCCTACGAGCAGTACTTC. Using reference TRBV11-3 and TRBJ2-7 for the parts outside the CDR3, the full variable domain is EAGVVQSPRYKIIEKKQPVAFWCNPISGHNTLYWYLQNLGQGPELLIRYENEEAVDDSQLPKDRFSAERLKGVDSTLKIQPAELGDSAVYLCASSLNPGPAYEQYFGPGTRLTVT.

The rearrangement links TRBV19 to TRBJ1-4; 9 bases map to TRBD1. Germline V lookup: CDR1 LNHDA, CDR2 SQIVND (reference sequence). The CDR3 extends over 15 amino acids. Trimming at V came to 5 bases and at J to 8 bases, leaving 9 bases not matched to a gene. The CDR3 DNA reads TGTGCCAGTAGTCCTCGACAGGGGGGAGAAGAAAAACTGTTTTTT. This sequence encodes CASSPRQGGEEKLFF. The full variable domain, rest sourced from reference TRBV19 and TRBJ1-4, is DGGITQSPKYLFRKEGQNVTLSCEQNLNHDAMYWYRQDPGQGLRLIYYSQIVNDFQKGDIAEGYSVSREKKESFPLTVTSAQKNPTAFYLCASSPRQGGEEKLFFGSGTQLSVL.

This sequence joins TRBV11-2 and TRBJ2-7; perhaps D is TRBD1 or TRBD2 (6 bases each). CDR1 and CDR2 from the germline V gene are SGHAT and FQNNGV. Trimming shortened V by 7 bases and J by 0 bases, and 19 bases separated the two germline ends. The CDR3 sequence is 16 residues long. CDR3 in DNA: TGTGCCAGCACCGAATGGGGGGCATCTCTCTCCTACGAGCAGTACTTC. It yields the protein CASTEWGASLSYEQYF.

This clone has just one count. The V gene is TRBV2, the J gene TRBJ2-2; 9 nucleotides match TRBD2. The germline gives CDR1 SNHLY, CDR2 FYNNEI. The CDR3 has 15 residues. V lost 1 base, J lost 5 bases, and 2 bases stayed unmatched. The CDR3: CASSEGAGGTGELFF. The CDR3 DNA reads TGTGCCAGCAGTGAAGGCGCGGGGGGGACCGGGGAGCTGTTTTTT.

The V call is TRBV30, the J call TRBJ1-1, with TRBD1 identical over 8 bases. The CDR3 loop spans 12 amino acids. Per the germline V gene, CDR1 is GTSNPN and CDR2 is SVGIG (reference sequence). V shed 4 bases and J 3 bases; nucleotides not matched to a gene: 1. This CDR3 reads CAWTGQDTEAFF. CDR3 coding DNA: TGTGCCTGGACGGGACAGGACACTGAAGCTTTCTTT.

This clone has a single count. The genes are TRBV6-5 and TRBJ2-3; 7 bases agree with TRBD1. Germline CDR1 is MNHEY and CDR2 is SVGAGI. The CDR3 sequence is 14 residues long. The ends lost 0 bases at V and 5 bases at J; junction bases unmatched: 2. CDR3 nucleotides: TGTGCCAGCAGTTACTCGAACAGGGGAGATACGCAGTATTTT. Its protein is CASSYSNRGDTQYF.

The chain joins TRBV5-6 to TRBJ1-2; unclear D gene. V gave up 0 bases and J gave up 4 bases, with 13 bases separating them. Germline values: CDR1 SGHDT, CDR2 YYEEEE. There are 15 residues in the CDR3. CDR3 DNA sequence: TGTGCCAGCAGCTTGGTACGTGACGGAGGCTATGGCTACACCTTC. This gives the protein CASSLVRDGGYGYTF.

The chain carries TRBV6-5 and TRBJ2-5, with D unclear. The CDR3 length is 11 residues. CDR1 is MNHEY, CDR2 SVGAGI, per germline. V gave up 5 bases and J gave up 5 bases, with 6 bases separating them. In DNA, the CDR3 is TGTGCCAGCAGTAACCGCGAGACCCAGTACTTC. Encoded protein: CASSNRETQYF.

The DNA of the CDR3 is TGTGCCAGCAGTCCGGCGAGGACAGCCGAAGCTTTCTTT. Encoded protein: CASSPARTAEAFF. The rearrangement links TRBV2 to TRBJ1-1; perhaps TRBD1 as D (6 bases). The CDR3 contains 13 residues. Looked up from germline, CDR1 is SNHLY and CDR2 is FYNNEI. V lost 5 bases, J lost 8 bases, and 15 bases lay in between.

With regard to this clone: Compared with germline, one end of the junction differs, possibly owing to a read error. J is TRBJ2-3 and V is TRBV28; 9 bases match TRBD2. The CDR3 extends over 15 amino acids. CDR1 and CDR2 (germline): MDHEN, SYDVKM. The CDR3 DNA reads as TGTGCCAGCAGTCCCCTAGCGGGATCGGGTGATACGCAGTCTTTT. Protein: CASSPLAGSGDTQSF.

The chain couples TRBV30 to TRBJ1-6; D unresolved. The CDR3 length is 15 residues. V lost 1 base and J lost 8, with 15 bases in between. CDR1 and CDR2 (germline): GTSNPN, SVGIG (reference sequence). Here the CDR3 DNA reads TGTGCCTGGAGTGAGGAAGGGTTTGGTTATTCACCCCTCCACTTT. Protein sequence: CAWSEEGFGYSPLHF.

The gene calls are TRBV7-8 and TRBJ2-3; D remains ambiguous. Germline CDR1 and CDR2: SGHVS and FQNEAQ. Trimming pared 5 bases from V and 4 bases from J, leaving 16 bases between. CDR3 size: 15 residues. This CDR3 is CASSKQTHAPDTQYF. The CDR3 DNA follows: TGTGCCAGCAGCAAACAGACTCATGCCCCAGATACGCAGTATTTT.

This clone was observed a single time. The genes are TRBV4-2 and TRBJ2-1; 9 bases match TRBD2. The V and J ends lost 3 bases and 7 bases, in that order; junction bases with no gene match: 1. Germline V CDR1 and CDR2: LGHNA, YNFKEQ. This CDR3 has 13 amino acids. CDR3 sequence (DNA): TGTGCCAGCAGCCAGCGGGAGGGGAATGAGCAGTTCTTC. Its protein product is CASSQREGNEQFF.

The V and J genes are TRBV19 and TRBJ2-3; possibly TRBD1 for D (6 bases). The CDR3 contains 15 residues. The germline V gene has CDR1 LNHDA and CDR2 SQIVND (reference sequence). The V and J ends lost 4 bases and 3 bases respectively, with 14 bases between them. The CDR3 spells CASSTGVMITDTQYF. The DNA of the CDR3 is TGTGCCAGTAGTACAGGGGTCATGATTACAGATACGCAGTATTTT.

DNA of the CDR3: TGTGCCAGCAGCTCTGGCAGAAGCACAGATACGCAGTATTTT. It is translated as CASSSGRSTDTQYF. The V call is TRBV28, the J call TRBJ2-3, with no clear D. In germline, CDR1 is MDHEN, CDR2 SYDVKM. V was trimmed by 6 bases and J by 0 bases, leaving 10 bases between them. This CDR3 region has 14 residues.

CDR3: CASSLEQAYNEQFF. CDR3 coding DNA: TGCGCCAGCAGCTTGGAACAGGCTTACAATGAGCAGTTCTTC. This chain joins TRBV5-1 and TRBJ2-1, with a tentative D call TRBD1 (5 bases). The V gene's germline CDR1 is SGHRS and CDR2 YFSETQ. The V end was cut by 0 bases, the J end by 4 bases, with 8 bases between. The CDR3 has 14 amino acids. The full variable domain, with the rest looked up from reference TRBV5-1 and TRBJ2-1, is KAGVTQTPRYLIKTRGQQVTLSCSPISGHRSVSWYQQTPGQGLQFLFEYFSETQRNKGNFPGRFSGRQFSNSRSEMNVSTLELGDSALYLCASSLEQAYNEQFFGPGTRLTVL.

The table lists this clone with a count of one. V and J are TRBV2 and TRBJ1-6; 7 positions agree with TRBD1. V lost 5 bases, J lost 12 bases, and 1 base stayed unmatched. Germline values: CDR1 SNHLY, CDR2 FYNNEI. The CDR3 sequence is 11 residues long. CDR3 residues: CASSRGQPLHF. The DNA of the CDR3 is TGTGCCAGCAGTAGGGGGCAACCCCTCCACTTT.

This chain links TRBV2 with TRBJ2-1; D gene unclear. Germline V gene sequence: CDR1 SNHLY, CDR2 FYNNEI. The CDR3 spans 15 residues. The V end lost 8 bases, the J end lost 3 bases, and 17 bases lay between the germline ends. CDR3 DNA sequence: TGTGCCAGCCAAGTTAACCCAGGTAGCTACAATGAGCAGTTCTTC. Its protein is CASQVNPGSYNEQFF.

The J gene is TRBJ2-3, the V gene TRBV7-2; 9 bases match TRBD2. With V trimmed by 4 bases and J by 5 bases, 10 bases remained unmatched. The CDR3 has 16 amino acids. Looked up from germline, CDR1 is SGHTA and CDR2 is FQGNSA. CDR3 residues: CASSYRPGGGGDTQYF. The DNA of the CDR3 is TGTGCCAGCAGCTACCGACCAGGCGGGGGGGGAGATACGCAGTATTTT.

The chain employs TRBV15 and TRBJ2-1, with D possibly matching TRBD1 (6 bases). CDR3 length: 13 amino acids. Germline CDR1 reads LNHNV; CDR2 reads YYDKDF (reference sequence). Trimming took off 9 bases at V and 4 bases at J, with 13 bases between the two ends. For the CDR3, the DNA is TGTGCCACTCAAGACAGGTGGTACAATGAGCAGTTCTTC. This encodes CATQDRWYNEQFF.

V gene TRBV10-3 combines with J gene TRBJ2-5; 7 nucleotides match TRBD2. The germline gives CDR1 ENHRY, CDR2 SYGVKD. The CDR3 covers 13 residues. Losses at the gene ends were 11 bases for V and 5 bases for J; bases not matched to a gene: 11. The CDR3 sequence: CAPSGGAGETQYF. CDR3 coding DNA: TGTGCCCCCAGTGGGGGAGCGGGGGAGACCCAGTACTTC.

The V gene is TRBV10-2, the J gene TRBJ2-6; TRBD1 agrees at 9 bases. The germline CDR1 and CDR2 sequences are WSHSY and SAAADI. The CDR3 extends over 18 amino acids. V shed 3 bases and J 2 bases; nucleotides not matched to a gene: 8. As DNA, the CDR3 is TGCGCCAGCAGTGAATGGGGACAGGGAGAAGCTGGGGCCAACGTCCTGACTTTC. Protein: CASSEWGQGEAGANVLTF.

This sequence joins TRBV10-3 and TRBJ1-6, with D perhaps matching TRBD1 (5 bases). Germline V CDR1 and CDR2: ENHRY, SYGVKD. The CDR3 runs to 14 residues. The V end lost 8 bases, the J end lost 6 bases, and 14 bases lay between the germline ends. As DNA, the CDR3 is TGTGCCATCGACAGCGGGGGAAGTAATTCACCCCTCCACTTT. Translated: CAIDSGGSNSPLHF.